This record looks at one TCR beta chain sequence and its context. It lacks a known antigen. No base qualities exist here, and no much larger clone lies one base off it. This sample was taken from a study of CD8 T cells in Susac syndrome (dated by TCRdb to the late 2010s). Regarding the study in general: The study used repertoire sequencing to test whether antigen drove CD8+ T cell activation and differentiation in Susac syndrome. Summary of the overall study and its limitations: The number of individuals in the TCR sequencing and HLA analysis was acknowledged as relatively small.

Peripheral blood CD8+ and CD4+ T cells from healthy donors, Susac syndrome patients and multiple sclerosis patients were profiled by high-throughput TCR beta sequencing. The healthy donors served as controls matched for age and sex. CD8+ TEMRA cells were enriched by FACS, while bulk CD8+ and CD4+ T cells were purified by magnetic negative isolation. Blood was drawn into EDTA tubes, processed within 24 hours, and PBMCs were isolated by density gradient centrifugation. PBMCs intended for TCR sequencing were cryopreserved in liquid nitrogen and were subsequently thawed in a 37 degrees C water bath. Purity of sorted or isolated CD4+, CD8+ and CD8+ TEMRA cells was at least 90%. V is clipped by 3 bases and J by 10 bases, and the sequence between their germline boundaries is 12 bases long. From the germline V gene, CDR1 is KGHSH and CDR2 is LQKENI. The CDR3 numbers 12 residues from cysteine through phenylalanine. Just the 36-base CDR3 DNA is kept, in frame starting at base 1.

RNA was extracted using the RNeasy kit, and roughly 0.45 to 1 ug of the RNA was reverse transcribed with random hexamers. TCR beta CDR3 regions were amplified with the immunoSEQ multiplex PCR assay covering 54 Vbeta and 13 Jbeta segments. PCR amplification bias was corrected using a synthetic template baseline for primer optimization and computational correction. Under the source paper's analysis protocol: Reads were assigned to V, D and J genes according to IMGT and analyzed in immunoSEQ Analyzer, with only productive sequences retained. Clonality was calculated as one minus the Shannon entropy normalized by log2 of the number of productive unique sequences. For each patient and control, public and private clones were evaluated among the 100 most prevalent clones. Clones were defined as Susac-specific when absent from the healthy and MS cohorts, from about a thousand published viral clones and from other ImmuneACCESS disease sequences. Through fastp at Q25 and MiXCR, TCRdb rebuilt clones from the public reads, retaining in-frame beta chains. CDR3 protein sequences are deduplicated, and each keeps its most common genes and DNA. TCRdb's processing, not the authors', yielded these V and J calls. This sample gives 150,000 to 200,000 distinct CDR3 sequences in total; 80% to 95% of them show up just once. Of the sample, 0.1% to 0.12% falls within the top ten clones.

The sequencing input was CD4+ T cells from PBMCs. This receptor was identified in a human donor in good health. The chain couples TRBV18 to TRBJ1-2, with no D gene named confidently. DNA sequence: TGTGCCAGCTCACCGGGAAGCACTGACTACACCTTC. This codes for CASSPGSTDYTF.